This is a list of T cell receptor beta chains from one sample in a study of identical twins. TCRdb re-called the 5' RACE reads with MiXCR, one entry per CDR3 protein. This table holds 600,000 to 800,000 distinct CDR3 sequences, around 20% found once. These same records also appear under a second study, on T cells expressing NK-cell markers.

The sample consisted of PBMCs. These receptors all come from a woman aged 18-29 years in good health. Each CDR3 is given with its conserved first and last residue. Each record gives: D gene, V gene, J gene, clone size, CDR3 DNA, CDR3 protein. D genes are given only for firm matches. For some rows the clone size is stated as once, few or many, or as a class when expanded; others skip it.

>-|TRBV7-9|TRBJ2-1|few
TGTGCCAGCAGCGCACGACAGGGAGGAGAGCAGTTCTTC
CASSARQGGEQFF
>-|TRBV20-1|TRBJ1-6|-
TGCAGTGCTAGAAGTCTTGGGGATTCACCCCTCCACTTT
CSARSLGDSPLHF
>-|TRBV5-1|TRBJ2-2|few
TGCGCCAGCAGCTTGGAAAGGGTTGGGACCGGGGAGCTGTTTTTT
CASSLERVGTGELFF
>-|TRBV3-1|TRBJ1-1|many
TGTGCCAGCAGCCAGGGCGTTTTAGCTGAAGCTTTCTTT
CASSQGVLAEAFF
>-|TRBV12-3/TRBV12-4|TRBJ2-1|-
TGTGCCAGCAGTCGTCCCGGAGGGGGTCACAATGAGCAGTTCTTC
CASSRPGGGHNEQFF
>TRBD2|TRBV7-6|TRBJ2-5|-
TGTGCCAGCAGCTTAGGACTAGCGGGAGGACCCTCGCAAGAGACCCAGTACTTC
CASSLGLAGGPSQETQYF
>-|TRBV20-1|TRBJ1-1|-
TGCAGTGCTAGAGGAGACAGTGAGGATGAGACTGAAGCTTTCTTT
CSARGDSEDETEAFF
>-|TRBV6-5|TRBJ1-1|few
TGTGCCAGCAGTTTTAATACTAAAGTGTTGGCATTT
CASSFNTKVLAF
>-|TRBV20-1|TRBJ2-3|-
TGCAGTGCTAGAGATAGGGAGAGAGGGGCAGATACGCAGTATTTT
CSARDRERGADTQYF
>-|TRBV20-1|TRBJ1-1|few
TGCAGTGCTAGAGAGGACGGGAACACTGAAGCTTTCTTT
CSAREDGNTEAFF
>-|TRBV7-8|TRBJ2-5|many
TGTGCCAGCAGCTTAGATGGACAGAGCTTCCAAGAGACCCAGTACTTC
CASSLDGQSFQETQYF
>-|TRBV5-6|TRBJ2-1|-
TGTGCCAGCGTCCTAGGCGGGACCTACAATGAGCAGTTCTTC
CASVLGGTYNEQFF
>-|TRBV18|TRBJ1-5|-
TGTGCCAGCTCACCTTCCGACGGGAGGGATCAGCCCCAGCATTTT
CASSPSDGRDQPQHF
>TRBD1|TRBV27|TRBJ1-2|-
TGTGCCAGCAGTTTATCTCACAGGGGTGCTTATGGCTACACCTTC
CASSLSHRGAYGYTF
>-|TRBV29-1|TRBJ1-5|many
TGCAGCGTGGGGGTTAGTAGCAATCAGCCCCAGCATTTT
CSVGVSSNQPQHF
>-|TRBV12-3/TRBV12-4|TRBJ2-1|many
TGTGCCAGCAGCCATACGGGACCCAGGGCAGGGGAGCAGTTCTTC
CASSHTGPRAGEQFF
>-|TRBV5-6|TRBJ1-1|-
TGTGCCAGCAGCTTGGCGGTGAGGGCAGCTATGAACACTGAAGCTTTCTTT
CASSLAVRAAMNTEAFF
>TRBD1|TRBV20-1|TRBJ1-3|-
TGCAGTGCTGCCCCGACAGGGCGATCTGGAAACACCATATATTTT
CSAAPTGRSGNTIYF
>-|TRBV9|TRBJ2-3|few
TGTGCCAGCAGCCCAACGCCCCGGCTACGCCCGTATTTT
CASSPTPRLRPYF
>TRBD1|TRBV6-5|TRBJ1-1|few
TGTGCCAGCAGTTACAACACAGGGGGGAACACTGAAGCTTTCTTT
CASSYNTGGNTEAFF